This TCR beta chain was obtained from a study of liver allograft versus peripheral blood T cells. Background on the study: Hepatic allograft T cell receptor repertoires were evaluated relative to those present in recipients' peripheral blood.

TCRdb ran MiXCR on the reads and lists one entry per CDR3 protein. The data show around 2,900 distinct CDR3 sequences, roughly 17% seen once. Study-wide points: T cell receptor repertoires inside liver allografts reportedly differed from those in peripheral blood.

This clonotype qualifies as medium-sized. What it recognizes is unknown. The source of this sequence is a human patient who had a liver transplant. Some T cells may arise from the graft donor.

CDR3 amino acids: CASSPQGGTAYEQYF. CDR3 DNA: TGTGCCAGCTCACCACAGGGGGGTACGGCCTACGAGCAGTACTTC. The J gene is TRBJ2-7, the V gene TRBV18, with D tentatively TRBD1 or TRBD2 (6 bases each). The CDR3 contains 15 residues. Germline-derived CDR1 and CDR2 are KGHSH and LQKENI. V shed 1 base and J shed 2 bases, with 12 bases lying between them. The whole variable domain, filled in from reference TRBV18 and TRBJ2-7, reads NAGVMQNPRHLVRRRGQEARLRCSPMKGHSHVYWYRQLPEEGLKFMVYLQKENIIDESGMPKERFSAEFPKEGPSILRIQQVVRGDSAAYFCASSPQGGTAYEQYFGPGTRLTVT.